These T cell receptor beta chains were read from a single sample in a study of cytomegalovirus exposure and HLA in healthy donors. Produced via immunoSEQ multiplex PCR; TCRdb's table is partial and in-frame only. The sample contains 70,000 to 75,000 clones, about 95% of which appear only once. The sample comprised PBMCs. Receptor source: a woman under 30 in good health and CMV-seropositive. CDR3s include the opening cysteine and the closing phenylalanine or tryptophan. D genes are given only for firm matches. Clone size is given for some rows only: seen once, a few or many times, or a class if the clone is expanded.

abundance: few
v_gene: TRBV20-1
len: 11
d_gene: .
j_gene: TRBJ1-1
CDR3nt: TGCAGTGCTTCGGACAGAGGGGCGGCTTTCTTT
CDR3aa: CSASDRGAAFF

abundance: .
v_gene: TRBV11-2
len: 16
d_gene: TRBD1
j_gene: TRBJ2-2
CDR3nt: TGTGCCAGCAGCTTAGAGACAGGGGAGAACACCGGGGAGCTGTTTTTT
CDR3aa: CASSLETGENTGELFF

abundance: .
v_gene: TRBV6-1
len: 17
d_gene: TRBD2
j_gene: TRBJ2-4
CDR3nt: TGTGCCAGCAGTGAAACCTCGGGAGGGGTAGCCAAAAACATTCAGTACTTC
CDR3aa: CASSETSGGVAKNIQYF

abundance: .
v_gene: TRBV2
len: 15
d_gene: TRBD2
j_gene: TRBJ2-1
CDR3nt: TGTGCCAGCAGTGAAGCGGCTAGCGGGGGGGGTGAGCAGTTCTTC
CDR3aa: CASSEAASGGGEQFF

abundance: .
v_gene: TRBV18
len: 15
d_gene: .
j_gene: TRBJ2-2
CDR3nt: TGTGCCAGCTCACCATATGACAGGTACACCGGGGAGCTGTTTTTT
CDR3aa: CASSPYDRYTGELFF

abundance: once
v_gene: TRBV27
len: 12
d_gene: .
j_gene: TRBJ1-6
CDR3nt: TGTGCCAGCAGCCTGGGGGGTTCACCCCTCCACTTT
CDR3aa: CASSLGGSPLHF

abundance: .
v_gene: TRBV9
len: 15
d_gene: TRBD2
j_gene: TRBJ2-7
CDR3nt: TGTGCCAGCAGTCCTAGCGGGATCCCTACCTACGAGCAGTACTTC
CDR3aa: CASSPSGIPTYEQYF

abundance: .
v_gene: TRBV5-1
len: 12
d_gene: .
j_gene: TRBJ2-7
CDR3nt: TGCGCCAGCAGCGCGGACTTGTACGAGCAGTACTTC
CDR3aa: CASSADLYEQYF

abundance: few
v_gene: TRBV9
len: 14
d_gene: .
j_gene: TRBJ2-7
CDR3nt: TGTGCCAGCAGCGCCGGGACTGGTCCCTACGAGCAGTACTTC
CDR3aa: CASSAGTGPYEQYF

abundance: .
v_gene: TRBV20-1
len: 11
d_gene: TRBD2
j_gene: TRBJ2-1
CDR3nt: TGCAGTGCCAGGGACTATAATGAGCAGTTCTTC
CDR3aa: CSARDYNEQFF

abundance: .
v_gene: TRBV6-1
len: 12
d_gene: .
j_gene: TRBJ2-7
CDR3nt: TGTGCCAGCAGTGGCAGAATCTACGAGCAGTACTTC
CDR3aa: CASSGRIYEQYF

abundance: .
v_gene: TRBV7-9
len: 12
d_gene: TRBD1
j_gene: TRBJ2-5
CDR3nt: TGTGCCAGCAGCCAGTCAGGGGGTAAGGGGTACTTC
CDR3aa: CASSQSGGKGYF

abundance: .
v_gene: TRBV12-2
len: 12
d_gene: .
j_gene: TRBJ1-1
CDR3nt: TGTGCAAGTCGCTCCACGGAGCCCGAAGCTTTCTTT
CDR3aa: CASRSTEPEAFF

abundance: .
v_gene: TRBV5-4
len: 15
d_gene: TRBD1
j_gene: TRBJ2-7
CDR3nt: TGTGCCAGCAGCTTGGAGGGACAGGCCACCTACGAGCAGTACTTC
CDR3aa: CASSLEGQATYEQYF

abundance: once
v_gene: TRBV2
len: 15
d_gene: TRBD1
j_gene: TRBJ1-2
CDR3nt: TGTGCCAGCAGTGAAATCTCACAGGGGGCTCGGGGCTACACCTTC
CDR3aa: CASSEISQGARGYTF

abundance: .
v_gene: TRBV23-1
len: 17
d_gene: TRBD2
j_gene: TRBJ2-7
CDR3nt: TGCGCCAGCAGTCAATCTTGGGGACTAGAAGCGACCTACGAGCAGTACTTC
CDR3aa: CASSQSWGLEATYEQYF

abundance: once
v_gene: TRBV19
len: 16
d_gene: .
j_gene: TRBJ2-5
CDR3nt: TGTGCCAGTAGTACGCGTTCGACAGCTATGAAAGAGACCCAGTACTTC
CDR3aa: CASSTRSTAMKETQYF

abundance: .
v_gene: TRBV2
len: 15
d_gene: TRBD1
j_gene: TRBJ2-1
CDR3nt: TGTGCCAGCAGTGATGGAAGGGGGCAGTACAATGAGCAGTTCTTC
CDR3aa: CASSDGRGQYNEQFF

abundance: .
v_gene: TRBV10-1
len: 13
d_gene: .
j_gene: TRBJ2-2
CDR3nt: TGCGCCAGCAGTGAGTGGGGGGGCGCGGAGCTGTTTTTT
CDR3aa: CASSEWGGAELFF

abundance: .
v_gene: TRBV5-5
len: 15
d_gene: TRBD1
j_gene: TRBJ2-7
CDR3nt: TGTGCCAGCAGCTTGGACTGGACAGGCTCCTACGAGCAGTACTTC
CDR3aa: CASSLDWTGSYEQYF

abundance: once
v_gene: TRBV27
len: 14
d_gene: TRBD1
j_gene: TRBJ2-5
CDR3nt: TGTGCCAGCAGTCCGACAGGGGGTAGGGAGACCCAGTACTTC
CDR3aa: CASSPTGGRETQYF

abundance: .
v_gene: TRBV18
len: 14
d_gene: TRBD1
j_gene: TRBJ1-2
CDR3nt: TGTGCCAGCTCCCACGGACAGGGGAGCTATGGCTACACCTTC
CDR3aa: CASSHGQGSYGYTF

abundance: .
v_gene: TRBV6-5
len: 14
d_gene: .
j_gene: TRBJ2-2
CDR3nt: TGTGCCAGCAGCTACCTCCCGGGCACCGGGGAGCTGTTTTTT
CDR3aa: CASSYLPGTGELFF

abundance: .
v_gene: TRBV6-1
len: 14
d_gene: TRBD1
j_gene: TRBJ2-5
CDR3nt: TGTGCCAGCACCTTACAGGGGGCTCAAGAGACCCAGTACTTC
CDR3aa: CASTLQGAQETQYF

abundance: .
v_gene: TRBV6-6
len: 15
d_gene: TRBD2
j_gene: TRBJ2-7
CDR3nt: TGTGCCAGCAGGTCCGGGACTAGCGGATCCTACGAGCAGTACTTC
CDR3aa: CASRSGTSGSYEQYF

abundance: .
v_gene: TRBV19
len: 14
d_gene: .
j_gene: TRBJ2-1
CDR3nt: TGTGCCAGTAGACTGACAGGCTCCTACAATGAGCAGTTCTTC
CDR3aa: CASRLTGSYNEQFF

abundance: .
v_gene: TRBV7-3
len: 13
d_gene: TRBD2
j_gene: TRBJ2-1
CDR3nt: TGTGCCAGCAGCTGGGGGACTAGCGATGAGCAGTTCTTC
CDR3aa: CASSWGTSDEQFF

abundance: .
v_gene: TRBV29-1
len: 16
d_gene: TRBD1
j_gene: TRBJ2-4
CDR3nt: TGCAGCGTGGCTCGACAGGGGGGTATGGCCAAAAACATTCAGTACTTC
CDR3aa: CSVARQGGMAKNIQYF

abundance: .
v_gene: TRBV18
len: 14
d_gene: .
j_gene: TRBJ2-1
CDR3nt: TGTGCCAGCTCACCCCTTGGGAGTCTCAATGAGCAGTTCTTC
CDR3aa: CASSPLGSLNEQFF

abundance: .
v_gene: TRBV6-6
len: 12
d_gene: .
j_gene: TRBJ1-5
CDR3nt: TGTGCCACCGCCAGGGTCAATCAGCCCCAGCATTTT
CDR3aa: CATARVNQPQHF

abundance: .
v_gene: TRBV7-9
len: 16
d_gene: .
j_gene: TRBJ2-7
CDR3nt: TGTGCCAGCAGCGAGTCACTAGCTCCGGGCTTCTACGAGCAGTACTTC
CDR3aa: CASSESLAPGFYEQYF

abundance: .
v_gene: TRBV30
len: 15
d_gene: .
j_gene: TRBJ1-4
CDR3nt: TGTGCCTGGTGTGACCCAGGGATTTCTAATGAAAAACTGTTTTTT
CDR3aa: CAWCDPGISNEKLFF

abundance: .
v_gene: TRBV11-3
len: 14
d_gene: TRBD1
j_gene: TRBJ1-4
CDR3nt: TGTGCCAGCAGCCGGGACAGCAGTAACGAAAAACTGTTTTTT
CDR3aa: CASSRDSSNEKLFF

abundance: once
v_gene: TRBV2
len: 15
d_gene: .
j_gene: TRBJ2-2
CDR3nt: TGTGCCAGCGGTCCAGGGGCCCAGAACACCGGGGAGCTGTTTTTT
CDR3aa: CASGPGAQNTGELFF

abundance: .
v_gene: TRBV5-4
len: 14
d_gene: .
j_gene: TRBJ1-2
CDR3nt: TGTGCCAGCAGCTTGGGGGGCTGGAGGGTTGGCTACACCTTC
CDR3aa: CASSLGGWRVGYTF

abundance: .
v_gene: TRBV30
len: 12
d_gene: .
j_gene: TRBJ2-1
CDR3nt: TGTGCCTGGAGTACTTTCGGCAATGAGCAGTTCTTC
CDR3aa: CAWSTFGNEQFF

abundance: .
v_gene: TRBV7-9
len: 13
d_gene: .
j_gene: TRBJ2-5
CDR3nt: TGTGCCAGCAGCTTAGTCGAGGAGGAGACCCAGTACTTC
CDR3aa: CASSLVEEETQYF

abundance: .
v_gene: TRBV4-2
len: 17
d_gene: .
j_gene: TRBJ2-3
CDR3nt: TGTGCCAGCAGCCAAGACGGTAGCCTGGTAAGCGCAGATACGCAGTATTTT
CDR3aa: CASSQDGSLVSADTQYF

abundance: .
v_gene: TRBV5-1
len: 14
d_gene: TRBD1
j_gene: TRBJ2-7
CDR3nt: TGCGCCAGCAGCGAAGGACAGGGAGTGAACGAGCAGTACTTC
CDR3aa: CASSEGQGVNEQYF

abundance: .
v_gene: TRBV11-2
len: 16
d_gene: .
j_gene: TRBJ1-5
CDR3nt: TGTGCCAGCAGCTTAGGGGGGCGGCAGGGGAATCAGCCCCAGCATTTT
CDR3aa: CASSLGGRQGNQPQHF